Included here is one T cell receptor (beta chain) sequence, with context. No cognate antigen has been identified for it. Within one base of it there is no much larger clone, and no base qualities were kept. CDR1 and CDR2, per the germline V gene, are SGHRS and YFSETQ. V is shortened by 0 bases, J by 6 bases, and the region joining them spans 16 bases. The CDR3, from cysteine to phenylalanine, totals 15 residues. Of the read, only the CDR3 DNA is kept; its 45 bases are in frame from base 1. This sample is part of a study of cytomegalovirus exposure and HLA in healthy donors (dated by TCRdb to about 2017). Broadly, across the study: In an earlier analysis of roughly 500 of the donors, 276 Gb of sequence data and 117 million unique TCR beta sequences from about 179 million T cells were reported. About 330 gigabases of sequencing data and 91 million or so unique TCR sequences made up an early release that covered 500 to 650 HLA-typed donors. Of the roughly 390 genotyped donors, 75% to 85% were placed in the genetic ancestry cluster associated with self-reported Caucasian donors. The study aimed to test whether cataloging public T cell receptors could reveal signatures of past pathogen exposure. The T cell repertoires of about 700 subjects were profiled by immunosequencing and related to cytomegalovirus serostatus. In addition to the first cohort of hundreds of subjects, a separate validation cohort of 130 or so different subjects was used. To predict cytomegalovirus infection status, the study combined high-throughput TCR immunosequencing, statistical association of individual TCRs with disease status, and machine learning. To study patterns of TCR occurrence, a later analysis re-analyzed previously published TCR beta repertoires from just over 650 donors and added high-resolution HLA genotyping. Rather than using new phenotypic data, the later analysis identified candidate immune exposures from TCR beta sequences and from how often those sequences occurred across donors. An earlier analysis of around 540 of the donors applied high-throughput TCR beta sequencing to assess whether each TCR beta V gene segment acted as functional or pseudogenic. Donor age, sex, ethnicity and CMV serostatus were compiled together with the repertoire data. A later genetic analysis took genome-wide SNP genotypes for 398 of the 666 donors and used that subset as a discovery cohort. Every repertoire in the discovery cohort had been generated on one and the same sequencing platform. HLA typing included class I and class II loci at four-digit resolution. The number of donors typed differed by locus, with about 629-630 for A, B, C, DRB1 and DQB1, roughly 520 for DQA1, about 610 for DPA1, and some 440 for DPB1. Because of strong linkage in the cohort, four or five DR-DQ haplotypes were treated as single units for association and clustering. On average, about 240,000 unique TCR beta nucleotide sequences were sequenced per donor among 398 genotyped donors of the cohort, with 15% to 20% of those sequences being non-productive.

The library was obtained by the immunoSEQ multiplex PCR assay. For the multiplex PCR, a mixture combining 60 forward primers for TCR Vbeta segments and 13 reverse primers for TCR Jbeta segments was used. Amplification of the CDR3 region of rearranged TCR beta genes was performed with a multiplex PCR assay on genomic DNA. On the Illumina HiSeq System, the amplified TCR beta libraries were sequenced as 87-base-pair reads. Regarding the original processing steps: Across the 600 to 700 repertoires, a later analysis counted tens of millions of unique TCR beta chains, some 11 million of which were shared by at least two donors. Raw reads were error-corrected and collapsed into unique sequences by a nearest-neighbor algorithm in which closely related sequences were merged to remove PCR and sequencing errors. CDR3 sequences were aligned to IMGT reference sequences to assign V, D and J gene segments. Each retained sequence needed at least a six-nucleotide match to both a V gene segment and a J gene segment. Rearrangements were classified as productive when the CDR3 lacked stop codons and remained in frame with V and J, and all other rearrangements were classified as non-productive. CDR3 was defined according to IMGT convention as the region running from the second conserved V-encoded cysteine to the conserved J-encoded phenylalanine. The earlier analysis of about 620 of the donors excluded sequences that lacked an unambiguous match to a single V gene segment. In an earlier analysis of 450 to 700 of the donors, V segments were called functional above 56.7% productive rearrangements and were called segregating when the between-donor standard deviation exceeded 5%. A statistical classification framework was built to diagnose cytomegalovirus status from the catalog of TCR beta chain sequences. V and J gene assignment, in a later analysis, came from comparing TCR nucleotide sequences with IMGT/GENE-DB human TR gene sequences. A later analysis assigned CDR3 sequences and most-parsimonious VDJ recombination scenarios with the TCRdist pipeline. In a later analysis, each TCR beta chain was defined by its CDR3 amino acid sequence together with its V-gene family, and reads without a unique V-gene family were excluded. As a way to deal with suspected cross-contamination and a sequencing artifact, a later analysis dropped roughly 620 nucleotide sequences that were highly shared and had low generation probability. In a later analysis, a clonal expansion index for each public chain was calculated from normalized within-repertoire ranks of inferred template counts. In a later analysis, generation probabilities were computed with a VDJ recombination model fitted to out-of-frame rearrangements, and the resulting probabilities were checked against IGoR. In a later analysis, hypergeometric tests were used to score TCR-TCR, TCR-HLA and TCR-CMV co-occurrence, with a repertoire-size bias correction applied to TCR pairs. In a later analysis, false discovery rates were estimated by permuting HLA or CMV assignments 20 times. A later analysis grouped co-occurring TCRs with DBSCAN, adding TCRdist sequence similarity when clustering within HLA-allele-positive subsets. Repertoires with fewer than 30,000 or more than 120,000 public chains, plus five repertoires with anomalous nucleotide sharing, were excluded from co-occurrence clustering. As stored in TCRdb, this immuneACCESS dataset retains in-frame rearrangements with V and J assigned. A fraction of the clones does not appear; measured against another copy, unresolved V genes explain less than half of the discrepancy, and the remainder lacks a known reason. For V, J and clone size, that table is used; D and trimming come from the DNA. For this sample the table gives roughly 200,000 clones, of which approximately 80% were detected only once. Together, the top ten hold about 3.1% of the sample.

Summary of the overall study and its limitations: Most CMV-associated TCR beta chains appeared to be HLA-restricted in a later analysis, and the HLA associations seemed to be driven largely by CMV exposure. Because the 87-base-pair reads could not distinguish some IMGT-functional V segments, including TRBV6-2 and TRBV6-3, those segments were excluded. A further reported finding was that TCR beta sequences accurately predicted the HLA-A and HLA-B alleles for most subjects in the first cohort. Linkage disequilibrium might explain the correlated functional status among segregating V segments, but an unknown experimental factor could not be ruled out. The only immune exposure information available for the cohort was CMV serostatus. A few of the identified cytomegalovirus-associated TCR beta chains were confirmed in vitro to be specific for cytomegalovirus antigens. A later genetic analysis associated a missense DCLRE1C variant with V-gene and J-gene trimming of TCR beta chains, and an independent cohort replicated the association. According to the authors, the approach could potentially be generalized to other disease states and immunological phenotypes. In a later analysis, HLA-associated TCR beta chains were found to be more clonally expanded and to have lower generation probabilities than equally common non-associated chains. A later genetic analysis reported fewer N-insertions in productive TCRs among donors in an Asian-associated ancestry cluster than the approximately 700-donor mean. At a false discovery rate of 0.05, a later analysis linked approximately 18,000 TCR beta sequences to specific HLA alleles. Roughly uniform sequencing depth across donors was assumed in presence/absence analyses, although this assumption may not hold. Across donors, most TCR sequences were observed very rarely, whereas some public TCRs were present in many individuals. In the study, around 150 TCR beta chains were listed as associated with cytomegalovirus. In a later analysis, TCR association rates were found to vary across HLA loci, with the most associated TCRs seen for DRB1 alleles and the fewest for HLA-C alleles. Only TCR beta chains were sequenced in this cohort, and the absence of alpha or paired-chain data limited detectable features. A group of highly shared sequence variants was considered likely to be a technical artifact of the sequencing pipeline. According to a later analysis, parvovirus B19, influenza, CMV and Epstein-Barr virus appeared linked to several top co-occurrence clusters. Because HLA typing was missing for some donors at each locus, association tests included only the typed subset. When HLA alleles, especially DR and DQ, strongly co-occurred, attributing TCR associations to individual alleles was difficult. In both the original and validation cohorts, the classifier was reported to diagnose cytomegalovirus status with high specificity and sensitivity. An earlier analysis of approximately 540 of the donors showed that most TCR beta V segments appeared in productive rearrangements either about 87% or about 30% of the time, which broadly matched IMGT annotations. The earlier analysis of approximately 540 of the donors excluded approximately 17 rarely observed V segments, including chromosome 9 orphons, because counts were too low.

The cohort consisted of more than 650 healthy bone marrow donors. At the time of sampling, every cohort member was nominally healthy, though immune exposures that went unrecorded were likely present. The donor was CMV seronegative and belonged to the group of 352 seronegative cohort members. A peripheral blood sample was provided by each donor, and peripheral blood mononuclear cells were used for TCR beta sequencing. Genomic DNA extraction from the blood cell samples was performed with the Qiagen DNeasy Blood Extraction Kit. The rearrangement joined TRBV5-1 to TRBJ2-7; matching of 6 bases hints at TRBD2 as the D gene. The sequence was obtained from a man aged 30 to 45 in good health and CMV-seronegative. Material for sequencing was PBMCs. The DNA sequence follows: TGCGCCAGCAGCTTGGACGGGGCCCCCGGGGGCGAGCAGTACTTC. Its translation is CASSLDGAPGGEQYF.